The present T cell receptor beta chain was sequenced within a study of vaccination and CD4 T cells after COVID-19. For the study at large: By nasal swab PCR, the convalescent patients were SARS-CoV-2 positive, with under 10 mild cases and one severe. Six males and four females, two of them Hispanic, were enrolled as convalescents. The post-COVID sampling time was a median about 98 days after diagnosis, ranging from 35 to 161.

Specified treatment: roughly 10-day PBMC culture with coronavirus spike peptide pools or control peptides (ViraFEST assay). The authors replaced half the medium with fresh IL-2 medium on days 3 and 7. Trimming took off 6 bases at V and 4 bases at J, with 15 bases between the two ends. Germline loops: CDR1 MNHEY, CDR2 SMNVEV (reference sequence). This CDR3 spans 14 amino acids. Points on this clonotype: Its cognate antigen is unknown.

With the Oncomine TCR Beta short-read assay, DNA from cultured CD4+ T cells was sequenced. TCRdb used MiXCR to reprocess the PCR reads, holding one entry per CDR3 protein. The sample includes some 9,500 distinct CDR3 sequences, over 30% of them seen just once. The source of this sequence is a human donor who had recovered from COVID-19. The chain carries TRBV27 and TRBJ1-2; D is unresolved. The sample taken for sequencing was CD4+ T cells from blood, cultured in vitro. This CDR3 is CASSSLQSSYGYTF. Here the CDR3 DNA reads TGTGCCAGCAGCTCCCTCCAGTCATCCTATGGCTACACCTTC.